This T cell receptor beta chain was observed in a study of beta chain features in type 1 diabetes. Study as a whole: There was similarity between patients and healthy donors in age, gender and cell yields. Study-wide points: Naive, central memory and Treg TCRB repertoires seemed to resemble each other more closely in patients than they did in healthy donors. Type 1 diabetes patients had moderately but significantly shorter TCRB CDR3s in all four CD4+ subsets.

What was sequenced were expressed TCRB transcripts, since all of the isolated RNA had been reverse transcribed. The repertoire was sequenced with immunoSEQ multiplex PCR; TCRdb's copy has only in-frame clones and lacks some. Altogether a few hundred thousand clones are present, about 15% being singletons, with the ten largest covering 6.7%. Purity (above 95%) was reached by all sorted populations. This clone was seen a few times. Its target is not known. Trimming left V 4 bases short and J 5 bases short, with 15 bases between. CDR1 is SGHRS and CDR2 is YFSETQ in the germline V gene. This CDR3 spans 15 amino acids.

The sample taken for sequencing was central memory CD4+ T cells from blood. This TCR came from a man younger than 40 in good health. The J gene is TRBJ1-4, the V gene TRBV5-1; possible D gene TRBD1, 6 bases. The CDR3 loop reads CASSNLRGPNEKLFF. The CDR3, as DNA: TGCGCCAGCAGCAACCTCAGGGGCCCAAATGAAAAACTGTTTTTT.